This T cell receptor beta chain was identified during a study of cytomegalovirus exposure and HLA in healthy donors. Notes on the study in general: Within a later analysis, the majority of CMV-associated TCR beta chains appeared HLA-restricted.

On this clone itself: Its matching antigen is unknown.

The PCR used 60 Vbeta and 13 Jbeta primers. TCRdb's copy holds only in-frame clones and misses some; the assay was immunoSEQ multiplex PCR. The sample includes approximately 110,000 clones, about 64% of them seen just once. The sequence was collected from a man between 18 and 29 years old in good health and CMV-seropositive. The sample taken for sequencing was PBMCs.

The CDR3 region is CASREFGGSYEQYF. CDR3 DNA: TGTGCCAGCAGGGAGTTCGGGGGCTCCTACGAGCAGTACTTC. The chain is built from TRBV2 and TRBJ2-7; maybe TRBD2 (6 bases). The V end was cut by 6 bases, the J end by 0 bases, with 12 bases between. The CDR3 loop spans 14 amino acids. Germline CDR1 SNHLY, CDR2 FYNNEI.